These 6 T cell receptor beta chains originate from one sample sequenced in a study of T cell changes during pregnancy in multiple sclerosis. TCRdb's copy holds only in-frame clones and misses some; the assay was immunoSEQ multiplex PCR. Of tens of thousands of clones in the sample, around nine tenths are singletons; the top ten hold over 4.5%. The specimen comprised CD8+ T cells from peripheral blood mononuclear cells, sampled in the first trimester of pregnancy. Source of these receptors: a female donor with multiple sclerosis, enrolled in a pregnancy study.

This clone appeared a single time. V gene TRBV5-1 combines with J gene TRBJ2-1, with TRBD2 as a possible D gene (6 bases). Trimming stripped 4 bases from V and 4 bases from J, with 18 bases between. The germline CDR1 and CDR2 sequences are SGHRS and YFSETQ. This CDR3 comprises 16 residues. The CDR3 region is CASSSLAPESYNEQFF. CDR3 nucleotides: TGCGCCAGCAGCAGCCTAGCGCCCGAAAGTTACAATGAGCAGTTCTTC.

The rearrangement links TRBV30 to TRBJ1-6, with no clear D. The CDR3 has 14 amino acids. The germline CDR1 and CDR2 sequences are GTSNPN and SVGIG (reference sequence). V gave up 3 bases and J gave up 3 bases, with 9 bases separating them. CDR3 bases: TGTGCCTGGAGGGTGGGAGACTATAATTCACCCCTCCACTTT. Amino acids: CAWRVGDYNSPLHF.

The V gene is TRBV7-9, the J gene TRBJ2-1, with 11 bases fitting TRBD1. Per the germline V gene, CDR1 is SEHNR and CDR2 is FQNEAQ (reference sequence). There are 15 residues in the CDR3. J lost 4 bases, V lost 6 bases, and 5 bases had no gene match. CDR3 in DNA: TGTGCCAGCAGGACCGGACAGGGGGCGTACAATGAGCAGTTCTTC. This sequence encodes CASRTGQGAYNEQFF.

The chain recombines TRBV25-1 with TRBJ2-7; a weak D match, TRBD1 (6 bases). V was pared by 8 bases and J by 5 bases, with 19 bases between. The CDR3 covers 14 residues. The germline V gene encodes CDR1 MGHDK and CDR2 SYGVNS. This CDR3 reads CASGNSGHRNEQYF. As DNA, the CDR3 is TGTGCCAGCGGGAATTCGGGACACCGAAACGAGCAGTACTTC.

The chain has TRBV5-1 and TRBJ2-5, with 7 bases matching TRBD1. Germline loops: CDR1 SGHRS, CDR2 YFSETQ. The CDR3 extends over 15 amino acids. V lost 0 bases and J lost 2; bases outside the gene matches: 4. The CDR3 is CASSLEGQPQETQYF. For the CDR3, the DNA is TGCGCCAGCAGCTTGGAGGGACAGCCACAAGAGACCCAGTACTTC. The full variable domain, rest sourced from reference TRBV5-1 and TRBJ2-5, is KAGVTQTPRYLIKTRGQQVTLSCSPISGHRSVSWYQQTPGQGLQFLFEYFSETQRNKGNFPGRFSGRQFSNSRSEMNVSTLELGDSALYLCASSLEGQPQETQYFGPGTRLLVL.

V and J are TRBV27 and TRBJ2-1; TRBD2 might be the D (5 bases). V was clipped by 2 bases and J by 8 bases, with 10 bases between them. This CDR3 is built from 13 residues. Germline assignment: CDR1 MNHEY and CDR2 SMNVEV (reference sequence). In DNA, the CDR3 is TGTGCCAGCAGTTTAGGACTCCCTTATGAGCAGTTCTTC. Its translation: CASSLGLPYEQFF.